The T cell receptor beta chain under discussion was sequenced for a study of shared clonotypes between healthy human individuals. V was clipped by 3 bases and J by 5 bases; unmatched bases: 6. CDR1 MNHEY and CDR2 SMNVEV come from the germline V gene (reference sequence). The CDR3 runs to 14 residues. The protocol was immunoSEQ multiplex PCR, while the TCRdb copy is restricted to in-frame clones and leaves out a portion. The sample carries about 2 million clones, just under 95% recorded once. CD8 cells classed as naive were CD45RO-negative and positively selected for CCR7, excluding terminally differentiated effector memory CD45RA+ cells.

The chain is built from TRBV27 and TRBJ1-1, with TRBD1 matching 7 bases. The TCR was taken from a man younger than 30 in good health. Sequencing input: naive CD8+ T cells sorted from blood. CDR3 coding DNA: TGTGCCAGCAGTTTTCGGCAGGGGGATACTGAAGCTTTCTTT. Protein product: CASSFRQGDTEAFF.